This is a list of T cell receptor beta chains from one sample in a study of graft-versus-host responses after intestinal transplantation. Assay: immunoSEQ multiplex PCR; the TCRdb copy retains only in-frame clones and omits some. This table holds tens of thousands of clones, 94% found once. No antigen is known for these receptors. Sample: unstimulated CD4+ T cells sorted from spleen or lymph node cells, taken before transplant. The source is a human donor who was the organ donor for an intestinal transplant. The CDR3 runs from the conserved cysteine through the conserved F or W. D genes are given only for firm matches. Clone size is not always given. Where it is, it says once, few, many or a class for expanded clones.

V gene: TRBV10-3; J gene: TRBJ1-2; D gene: .; clone size: once; CDR3 DNA: TGTGCCATCAGTGCGGCAGGGGCAGGTGGGATTAACGGCTACACCTTC; CDR3 protein: CAISAAGAGGINGYTF
V gene: TRBV4-1; J gene: TRBJ1-6; D gene: .; clone size: .; CDR3 DNA: TGCGCCAGCAGCCAAGGTTTAAGGTCCTCACCCCTCCACTTT; CDR3 protein: CASSQGLRSSPLHF
V gene: TRBV15; J gene: TRBJ2-7; D gene: TRBD2; clone size: .; CDR3 DNA: TGTGCCACCAGCTGGCTAGCGGGGGGGCAAGACGAGCAGTACTTC; CDR3 protein: CATSWLAGGQDEQYF
V gene: TRBV4-1; J gene: TRBJ2-7; D gene: TRBD1; clone size: .; CDR3 DNA: TGCGCCAGCAGCCAAGAGTTCCAGGGGGCGTCCTACGAGCAGTACTTC; CDR3 protein: CASSQEFQGASYEQYF
V gene: TRBV7-9; J gene: TRBJ1-1; D gene: TRBD1; clone size: .; CDR3 DNA: TGTGCCAGCAGCTCCCACGGACAGGTGAACACTGAAGCTTTCTTT; CDR3 protein: CASSSHGQVNTEAFF
V gene: TRBV13; J gene: TRBJ1-6; D gene: TRBD1; clone size: .; CDR3 DNA: TGTGCCAGCAGCTTAGGGACAGGGCTGAATTCACCCCTCCACTTT; CDR3 protein: CASSLGTGLNSPLHF
V gene: TRBV29-1; J gene: TRBJ2-1; D gene: TRBD2; clone size: .; CDR3 DNA: TGCAGCGTTGTAGGATGGGGCGGGGGGCTGGCCGGGCAGTTCTTC; CDR3 protein: CSVVGWGGGLAGQFF
V gene: TRBV6-5; J gene: TRBJ1-2; D gene: .; clone size: once; CDR3 DNA: TGTGCCAGCAGCCATTCGCCAGGGATTTGGGGCTACACCTTC; CDR3 protein: CASSHSPGIWGYTF
V gene: TRBV7-9; J gene: TRBJ2-3; D gene: .; clone size: .; CDR3 DNA: TGTGCCAGCAGTTTTGCAGATACGCAGTATTTT; CDR3 protein: CASSFADTQYF
V gene: TRBV6-5; J gene: TRBJ2-3; D gene: .; clone size: .; CDR3 DNA: TGTGCCAGCAGTTACTTTGGCACAGATACGCAGTATTTT; CDR3 protein: CASSYFGTDTQYF
V gene: TRBV5-1; J gene: TRBJ2-7; D gene: TRBD1; clone size: .; CDR3 DNA: TGCGCCAGCAGCTTGCCCAGGGTCGAACAGGGGTGGTCCTACGAGCAGTACTTC; CDR3 protein: CASSLPRVEQGWSYEQYF